The 8 T cell receptor beta chains below all came from one sample that was sequenced in a study of cytomegalovirus exposure and HLA in healthy donors. Data came from immunoSEQ multiplex PCR; TCRdb stores just in-frame clones and leaves some out. Here the sample spans about 200,000 clones, about 86% being singletons. Sequencing used PBMCs. The receptors originated from a woman under 30 in good health and CMV-seronegative.

The rearrangement joins TRBV4-1 to TRBJ2-7, with 8 bases identical to TRBD1. The CDR3 contains 16 residues. With 1 base clipped from V and 2 bases from J, the junction kept 7 bases outside the gene matches. The germline gives CDR1 MGHRA, CDR2 YSYEKL. The CDR3 bases are TGCGCCAGCAGCCAAGCGACAGGGGCACGGACCTACGAGCAGTACTTC. Translating it yields CASSQATGARTYEQYF.

The J gene is TRBJ2-2, the V gene TRBV6-5, with 9 nucleotides matching TRBD1. The CDR3 loop spans 16 amino acids. J gave up 5 bases and V 4 bases, and 8 bases lay outside the gene matches. Germline V gene data show CDR1 as MNHEY and CDR2 as SVGAGI. DNA for the CDR3: TGTGCCAGCAGTTCTCCGGGACAGGGCCTAACCGGGGAGCTGTTTTTT. This sequence encodes CASSSPGQGLTGELFF.

The rearrangement uses TRBV28 and TRBJ2-7; the D is unclear. The CDR3 is 13 amino acids. V was shortened by 3 bases and J by 4 bases, with 10 bases between the two germline ends. Germline-derived CDR1 and CDR2 are MDHEN and SYDVKM. CDR3 DNA sequence: TGTGCCAGCAGTTTCGCGGATCGATACGAGCAGTACTTC. Translation: CASSFADRYEQYF.

The chain recombines TRBV13 with TRBJ2-2; a weak D match, TRBD1 (6 bases). With 4 bases removed from V and 6 bases from J, the gap between germline ends came to 9 bases. Germline CDR1 is PRHDT and CDR2 is FYEKMQ (reference sequence). This CDR3 region has 13 residues. The CDR3 nucleotides are TGTGCCAGCAGCTCAACAGGGTCCGGGGAGCTGTTTTTT. Translating it yields CASSSTGSGELFF.

The chain recombines TRBV4-1 with TRBJ2-1; TRBD2 agrees at 10 bases. Germline V gene lookup returns CDR1 MGHRA and CDR2 YSYEKL. Germline trimming cut 1 base from V and 2 bases from J; bases unmatched to any gene: 8. The CDR3 sequence is 18 residues long. The CDR3 coding sequence is TGCGCCAGCAGCCAAGGCCCCTCTAGCGGGAGTGCCTACAATGAGCAGTTCTTC. This translates into CASSQGPSSGSAYNEQFF.

This clone came up once. The J gene is TRBJ2-2, the V gene TRBV9; D call uncertain. V was shortened by 0 bases and J by 7 bases, with 4 bases between the two germline ends. The V gene's germline CDR1 is SGDLS and CDR2 YYNGEE. This CDR3 comprises 12 residues. The CDR3 DNA sequence: TGTGCCAGCAGCGTAGTTATCGGGGAGCTGTTTTTT. It yields the protein CASSVVIGELFF.

This clone was detected only a few times. This chain links TRBV27 with TRBJ1-5, with D hard to call. V lost 3 bases and J lost 5, with 5 bases in between. CDR1 is MNHEY and CDR2 is SMNVEV in the germline V gene (reference sequence). The CDR3 extends over 12 amino acids. In nucleotides, the CDR3 is TGTGCCAGCAGTTTCCTAGATCAGCCCCAGCATTTT. Protein product: CASSFLDQPQHF.

The chain employs TRBV19 and TRBJ2-3; perhaps TRBD2 as D (6 bases). Trimming stripped 3 bases from V and 1 base from J, with 11 bases between. From germline, CDR1 is LNHDA and CDR2 SQIVND (reference sequence). The CDR3 runs to 15 residues. The DNA for the CDR3 is TGTGCCAGTAGTATTCGCCCTAGCGGCACAGATACGCAGTATTTT. Translating gives CASSIRPSGTDTQYF.